This passage covers 3 T cell receptor beta chains from one sample sequenced in a study of blood T cell repertoires in COVID-19 (dated by TCRdb to the early 2020s). The library was built by means of the immunoSEQ multiplex PCR assay. As stored in TCRdb, this immuneACCESS dataset retains in-frame rearrangements with V and J assigned. A fraction of the clones does not appear; measured against another copy, unresolved V genes explain less than half of the discrepancy, and the remainder lacks a known reason. This sample lists about 280,000 clones; around 90% were detected once. The top ten clonotypes cover 2% to 2.5% of the sample. The sample was peripheral blood. These receptors were taken from a man between 50 and 59 years old with acute or convalescent COVID-19.

This chain uses TRBV5-1 with TRBJ2-3; possible D gene TRBD1, 7 bases. The V end was cut by 0 bases, the J end by 7 bases, with 12 bases between. Germline V gene lookup returns CDR1 SGHRS and CDR2 YFSETQ. The CDR3 has 14 amino acids. The CDR3 DNA reads as TGCGCCAGCAGCTTGGACCAGGGGGGCAATACGCAGTATTTT. This encodes CASSLDQGGNTQYF.

V is TRBV10-3 and J is TRBJ2-2, with TRBD1 identical over 9 bases. This CDR3 has 14 amino acids. V lost 7 bases and J lost 5; bases outside the gene matches: 5. CDR1 is ENHRY, CDR2 SYGVKD, per germline. The CDR3 DNA follows: TGTGCCATCACTCGGACAGGGGTAACCGGGGAGCTGTTTTTT. Protein product: CAITRTGVTGELFF.

The chain joins TRBV12-3 or TRBV12-4 to TRBJ1-1; TRBD1 matches 7 bases. This CDR3 has 12 amino acids. The J segment lost 6 bases and the V segment lost 6 bases, leaving 4 bases of the junction unmatched. The CDR3 sequence: CASRSRGAEAFF. In DNA form, the CDR3 reads TGTGCCAGCAGGTCCAGGGGGGCTGAAGCTTTCTTT.